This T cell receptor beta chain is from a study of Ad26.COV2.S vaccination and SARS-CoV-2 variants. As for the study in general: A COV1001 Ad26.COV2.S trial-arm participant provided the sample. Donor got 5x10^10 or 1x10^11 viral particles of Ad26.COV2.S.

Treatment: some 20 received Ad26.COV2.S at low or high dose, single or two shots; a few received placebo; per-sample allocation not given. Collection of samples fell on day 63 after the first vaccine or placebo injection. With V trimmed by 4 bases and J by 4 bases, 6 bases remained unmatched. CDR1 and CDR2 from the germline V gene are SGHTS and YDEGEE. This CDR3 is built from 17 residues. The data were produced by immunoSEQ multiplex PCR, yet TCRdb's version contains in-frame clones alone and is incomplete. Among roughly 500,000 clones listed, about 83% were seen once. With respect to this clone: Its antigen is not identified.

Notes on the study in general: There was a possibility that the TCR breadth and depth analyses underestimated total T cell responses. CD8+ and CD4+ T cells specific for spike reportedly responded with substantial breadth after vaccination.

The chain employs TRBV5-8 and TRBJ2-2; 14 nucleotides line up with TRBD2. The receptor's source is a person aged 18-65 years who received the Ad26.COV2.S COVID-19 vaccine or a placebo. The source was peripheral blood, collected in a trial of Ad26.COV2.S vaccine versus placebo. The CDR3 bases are TGTGCCAGCAGCGTCCCCGGGACTAGCGGGAGCACCGGGGAGCTGTTTTTT. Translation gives CASSVPGTSGSTGELFF. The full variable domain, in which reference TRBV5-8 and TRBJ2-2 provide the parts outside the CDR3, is EAGVTQSPTHLIKTRGQQATLRCSPISGHTSVYWYQQALGLGLQFLLWYDEGEERNRGNFPPRFSGRQFPNYSSELNVNALELEDSALYLCASSVPGTSGSTGELFFGEGSRLTVL.